The 26 T cell receptor beta chains below come from one sample, sequenced in a study of cytomegalovirus exposure and HLA in healthy donors. The PCR ran on 60 Vbeta and 13 Jbeta primers. The method was immunoSEQ multiplex PCR; TCRdb's version includes in-frame clones alone and lacks a portion of them. Among 100,000 to 130,000 clones, about 81% were seen once, and the ten largest hold 2.7%. Sequenced input: PBMCs. Source of these receptors: a man aged 30-40 years in good health and CMV-seropositive.

The chain uses TRBV19 and TRBJ1-4; 10 nucleotides match TRBD1. The CDR3 has 15 amino acids. Unmatched junction bases numbered 14, after V lost 7 bases and J lost 12 bases. Germline CDR1 and CDR2: LNHDA and SQIVND (reference sequence). For the CDR3, the DNA is TGTGCCAGTACCCTTACGGGGACAGGGGAGGCCGAACTGTTTTTT. The encoded protein is CASTLTGTGEAELFF.

The rearrangement joins TRBV19 to TRBJ1-3; D uncertain. Trimming left V 8 bases short and J 0 bases short, with 5 bases between. Germline-derived CDR1 and CDR2 are LNHDA and SQIVND (reference sequence). The CDR3 is 12 amino acids. The CDR3 region has the DNA TGTGCCAGTTATTCCTCTGGAAACACCATATATTTT. Protein: CASYSSGNTIYF. The full variable domain, in which reference TRBV19 and TRBJ1-3 provide the parts outside the CDR3, is DGGITQSPKYLFRKEGQNVTLSCEQNLNHDAMYWYRQDPGQGLRLIYYSQIVNDFQKGDIAEGYSVSREKKESFPLTVTSAQKNPTAFYLCASYSSGNTIYFGEGSWLTVV.

The genes are TRBV9 and TRBJ2-5; a weak D match, TRBD1 (5 bases). The end of the DNA is better explained by TRBJ2-7, so the J call may be wrong. The CDR3 spans 16 residues. Germline values: CDR1 SGDLS, CDR2 YYNGEE. CDR3 residues: CASSVGDRGGSYEQYF. The DNA for the CDR3 is TGTGCCAGCAGCGTAGGCGACAGAGGTGGCTCCTACGAGCAGTACTTC.

This chain uses TRBV30 with TRBJ1-2; weak D call: TRBD1 (5 bases). Trimming stripped 2 bases from V and 6 bases from J, with 19 bases between. The CDR3 loop spans 15 amino acids. Germline CDR1 reads GTSNPN; CDR2 reads SVGIG (reference sequence). The CDR3 bases are TGTGCCTGGAGTTACGGACGCCAGGGTACGCATGGCTACACCTTC. It yields the protein CAWSYGRQGTHGYTF.

CDR3 bases: TGTGCCAGCAGTTTTGGCGACAGGGATGAGACCCAGTACTTC. It encodes CASSFGDRDETQYF. The chain carries TRBV6-6 and TRBJ2-5; 7 bases agree with TRBD1. V trimming: 4 bases; J trimming: 5 bases; junction bases outside the gene matches: 7. This CDR3 is built from 14 residues. The germline V gene encodes CDR1 MNHNY and CDR2 SVGAGI (reference sequence).

The genes are TRBV4-2 and TRBJ1-1, with TRBD1 matching 8 bases. CDR3 length: 15 residues. CDR1 is LGHNA and CDR2 is YNFKEQ in the germline V gene. V lost 4 bases and J lost 1; bases outside the gene matches: 5. CDR3 sequence reads: CASSPLGQGNTEAFF. Written as DNA, the CDR3 is TGTGCCAGCAGCCCTCTTGGACAGGGGAACACTGAAGCTTTCTTT.

The CDR3 loop is CASGGTPNYGYTF. Written as DNA, the CDR3 is TGTGCCAGTGGAGGGACCCCCAACTATGGCTACACCTTC. The chain joins TRBV19 to TRBJ1-2; possibly TRBD1 for D (5 bases). Germline loops: CDR1 LNHDA, CDR2 SQIVND (reference sequence). Trimming shortened V by 8 bases and J by 2 bases, and 12 bases separated the two germline ends. CDR3 size: 13 residues.

V gene TRBV19 combines with J gene TRBJ2-3; the match to TRBD2 covers 8 bases. The CDR3 length is 16 residues. V gave up 6 bases and J gave up 0 bases; unmatched junction bases: 8. Germline loops: CDR1 LNHDA, CDR2 SQIVND (reference sequence). CDR3 coding DNA: TGTGCCAGTAGCAACCGGGGGGGGACTAGCACAGATACGCAGTATTTT. Its protein product is CASSNRGGTSTDTQYF.

The rearrangement uses TRBV6-6 and TRBJ1-6; TRBD1 matches at 9 bases. The CDR3 length is 14 residues. Germline V gene data show CDR1 as MNHNY and CDR2 as SVGAGI (reference sequence). V shed 5 bases and J 10 bases; nucleotides not matched to a gene: 6. The CDR3 here is CASSKQGAGSPLHF. The DNA for the CDR3 is TGTGCCAGCAGTAAACAGGGGGCTGGCTCACCCCTCCACTTT.

This chain connects TRBV6-1 to TRBJ1-1, with TRBD1 as a possible D gene (6 bases). Trimming pared 6 bases from V and 3 bases from J, leaving 17 bases between. CDR1 and CDR2 from the germline V gene are MNHNS and SASEGT. The CDR3 totals 15 residues. Written as DNA, the CDR3 is TGTGCCAGCAGCTCACAAGGGGGATGGGACACTGAAGCTTTCTTT. This sequence encodes CASSSQGGWDTEAFF.

The gene calls are TRBV9 and TRBJ2-1; 8 nucleotides match TRBD1. CDR3 length: 15 amino acids. Unmatched junction bases numbered 6, after V lost 2 bases and J lost 5 bases. CDR1 and CDR2 from the germline V gene are SGDLS and YYNGEE. CDR3 residues: CASSVRDRTDNEQFF. The CDR3 DNA follows: TGTGCCAGCAGCGTCCGGGACAGGACCGACAATGAGCAGTTCTTC. The full variable domain, rest sourced from reference TRBV9 and TRBJ2-1, is DSGVTQTPKHLITATGQRVTLRCSPRSGDLSVYWYQQSLDQGLQFLIQYYNGEERAKGNILERFSAQQFPDLHSELNLSSLELGDSALYFCASSVRDRTDNEQFFGPGTRLTVL.

This clone was seen a few times. The chain is built from TRBV5-4 and TRBJ2-6; 8 nucleotides agree with TRBD1. The trim removed 4 bases at V and 2 bases at J, leaving 8 bases unmatched. This CDR3 is 17 amino acids long. CDR1 is SGHNT, CDR2 YYREEE, per germline (reference sequence). Written as DNA, the CDR3 is TGTGCCAGCAGCGGAACTTCAGGGGGCGCTGGGGCCAACGTCCTGACTTTC. The encoded protein is CASSGTSGGAGANVLTF.

The chain carries TRBV7-8 and TRBJ2-2; 8 nucleotides agree with TRBD2. CDR1 is SGHVS, CDR2 FQNEAQ, per germline. CDR3 length: 16 amino acids. The V segment lost 2 bases and the J segment 4 bases; nucleotides outside the gene matches: 6. The CDR3, as DNA: TGTGCCAGCAGCTTATTCGGGGGGGCGCGCACCGGGGAGCTGTTTTTT. This sequence encodes CASSLFGGARTGELFF.

J is TRBJ1-1 and V is TRBV18; 8 nucleotides align to TRBD1. Trimming removed 2 bases from V and 1 base from J; junction bases left unmatched: 6. From germline, CDR1 is KGHSH and CDR2 LQKENI. This CDR3 region has 16 residues. In DNA, the CDR3 is TGTGCCAGCTCACCAACAAGGGACAGGAGGAACACTGAAGCTTTCTTT. It specifies CASSPTRDRRNTEAFF.

The rearrangement joins TRBV19 to TRBJ1-1; 9 bases line up with TRBD1. Germline assignment: CDR1 LNHDA and CDR2 SQIVND (reference sequence). The CDR3 spans 15 residues. V was clipped by 4 bases and J by 4 bases; unmatched bases: 7. The DNA of the CDR3 is TGTGCCAGTAGTAAACAGGGGGCGCGGACCACTGAAGCTTTCTTT. This encodes CASSKQGARTTEAFF. The complete variable domain, with remaining parts taken from reference TRBV19 and TRBJ1-1, reads DGGITQSPKYLFRKEGQNVTLSCEQNLNHDAMYWYRQDPGQGLRLIYYSQIVNDFQKGDIAEGYSVSREKKESFPLTVTSAQKNPTAFYLCASSKQGARTTEAFFGQGTRLTVV.

The rearrangement joins TRBV7-9 to TRBJ1-5; the match to TRBD1 covers 7 bases. CDR1 is SEHNR and CDR2 is FQNEAQ in the germline V gene (reference sequence). CDR3 length: 15 residues. The V gene end was trimmed by 4 bases and the J gene end by 0 bases; junction bases not matched to a gene: 3. CDR3 in DNA: TGTGCCAGCAGCTCCGGACAGGATAGCAATCAGCCCCAGCATTTT. This translates into CASSSGQDSNQPQHF. The whole variable domain, remainder taken from reference TRBV7-9 and TRBJ1-5, is DTGVSQNPRHKITKRGQNVTFRCDPISEHNRLYWYRQTLGQGPEFLTYFQNEAQLEKSRLLSDRFSAERPKGSFSTLEIQRTEQGDSAMYLCASSSGQDSNQPQHFGDGTRLSIL.

V is TRBV9 and J is TRBJ2-3; 8 bases match TRBD2. With 0 bases clipped from V and 0 bases from J, the junction kept 3 bases outside the gene matches. CDR1 SGDLS and CDR2 YYNGEE come from the germline V gene. The CDR3 runs 16 residues. The CDR3 is CASSVATSGSTDTQYF. DNA for the CDR3: TGTGCCAGCAGCGTAGCTACTAGCGGTAGCACAGATACGCAGTATTTT.

The rearrangement links TRBV30 to TRBJ1-1; 8 positions match TRBD1. CDR3 length: 14 residues. The germline V gene has CDR1 GTSNPN and CDR2 SVGIG (reference sequence). J lost 0 bases, V lost 4 bases, and 4 bases had no gene match. DNA for the CDR3: TGTGCCTGGACATCGGACAGGGTGAACACTGAAGCTTTCTTT. Encoded protein: CAWTSDRVNTEAFF.

The genes are TRBV6-5 and TRBJ1-2; tentatively, D is TRBD1 (5 bases). Trimming took 2 bases from V and 4 from J, leaving 11 bases between them. This CDR3 region has 14 residues. The V gene's germline CDR1 is MNHEY and CDR2 SVGAGI. The CDR3 loop reads CASSYDGQPYGYTF. DNA for the CDR3: TGTGCCAGCAGTTACGATGGACAACCCTATGGCTACACCTTC.

The J gene is TRBJ1-1, the V gene TRBV2; 10 bases line up with TRBD1. Trimming removed 4 bases from V and 6 bases from J; junction bases left unmatched: 14. The CDR3 spans 17 residues. Germline-derived CDR1 and CDR2 are SNHLY and FYNNEI. CDR3 amino acids: CASSVRRDRGGVAEAFF. The CDR3 DNA reads TGTGCCAGCAGTGTCCGCCGGGACAGGGGAGGGGTGGCTGAAGCTTTCTTT.

V gene TRBV11-3 combines with J gene TRBJ1-3; D unclear. V lost 2 bases and J lost 0, with 5 bases in between. CDR3 length: 14 amino acids. CDR1 is SGHNT, CDR2 YENEEA, per germline. In DNA, the CDR3 is TGTGCCAGCAGCTTAAGAGTCTCTGGAAACACCATATATTTT. Protein product: CASSLRVSGNTIYF.

The chain has TRBV4-1 and TRBJ2-3; no definite D call. This CDR3 contains 16 residues. Trimming cost V 0 bases and J 2 bases, with 12 bases left between them. CDR1 and CDR2 (germline): MGHRA, YSYEKL. CDR3 sequence (DNA): TGCGCCAGCAGCCAAGAATGGGCAGCCGCCACAGATACGCAGTATTTT. Amino acids: CASSQEWAAATDTQYF.

The chain uses TRBV19 and TRBJ2-5, with 16 positions matching TRBD2. The CDR3 contains 15 residues. Germline CDR1 reads LNHDA; CDR2 reads SQIVND (reference sequence). V trimming: 8 bases; J trimming: 3 bases; junction bases outside the gene matches: 3. The CDR3 DNA follows: TGTGCCAGTGGGACTAGCGGGGGGGCCAAAGAGACCCAGTACTTC. Its translation is CASGTSGGAKETQYF.

This rearrangement joins TRBV5-1 to TRBJ2-3, with a possible D match to TRBD1 (6 bases). Looked up from germline, CDR1 is SGHRS and CDR2 is YFSETQ. V was cut by 2 bases and J by 1 base, with 8 bases left in between. The CDR3 length is 14 residues. The CDR3 spells CASSFNRGTDTQYF. The CDR3 DNA reads as TGCGCCAGCAGCTTCAACAGGGGCACAGATACGCAGTATTTT.

The chain combines TRBV2 with TRBJ2-7; possible D gene TRBD2, 5 bases. CDR1 is SNHLY, CDR2 FYNNEI, per germline. The V gene lost 4 bases and the J gene lost 11 bases, with 15 bases spanning the gap. This CDR3 has 12 residues. CDR3 residues: CASSGGLEIEYF. CDR3 in DNA: TGTGCCAGCAGTGGAGGGTTGGAAATTGAGTACTTC.

The rearrangement uses TRBV2 and TRBJ2-7; the match to TRBD1 covers 7 bases. The CDR3 sequence is 13 residues long. Germline CDR1 and CDR2: SNHLY and FYNNEI. Unmatched junction bases numbered 7, after V lost 4 bases and J lost 7 bases. CDR3 nucleotides: TGTGCCAGCAGTGTTTGGGACAGACGGGAGCAGTACTTC. Its protein product is CASSVWDRREQYF.